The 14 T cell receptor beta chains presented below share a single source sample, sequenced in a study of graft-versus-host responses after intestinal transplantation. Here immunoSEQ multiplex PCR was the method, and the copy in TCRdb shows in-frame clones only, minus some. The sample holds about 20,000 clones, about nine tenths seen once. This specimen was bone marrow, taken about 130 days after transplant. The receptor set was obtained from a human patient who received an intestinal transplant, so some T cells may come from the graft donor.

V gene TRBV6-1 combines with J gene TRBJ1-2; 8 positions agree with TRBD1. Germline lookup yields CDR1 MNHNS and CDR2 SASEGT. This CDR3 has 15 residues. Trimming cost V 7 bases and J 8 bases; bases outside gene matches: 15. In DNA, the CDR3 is TGTGCCAGCACTCCTGACAGGGGCCCCGAGTGGGGCTACACCTTC. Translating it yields CASTPDRGPEWGYTF.

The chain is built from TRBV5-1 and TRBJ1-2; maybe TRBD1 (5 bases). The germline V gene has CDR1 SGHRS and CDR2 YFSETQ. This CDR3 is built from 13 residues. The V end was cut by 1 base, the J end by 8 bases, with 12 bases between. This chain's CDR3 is CASSLQGNTGYTF. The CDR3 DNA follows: TGCGCCAGCAGCTTGCAGGGAAATACGGGCTACACCTTC.

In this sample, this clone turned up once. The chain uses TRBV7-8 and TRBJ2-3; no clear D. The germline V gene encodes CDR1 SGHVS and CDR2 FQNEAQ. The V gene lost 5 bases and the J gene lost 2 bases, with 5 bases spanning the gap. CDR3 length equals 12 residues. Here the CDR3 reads CASSQSTDTQYF. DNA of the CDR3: TGTGCCAGCAGCCAATCCACAGATACGCAGTATTTT.

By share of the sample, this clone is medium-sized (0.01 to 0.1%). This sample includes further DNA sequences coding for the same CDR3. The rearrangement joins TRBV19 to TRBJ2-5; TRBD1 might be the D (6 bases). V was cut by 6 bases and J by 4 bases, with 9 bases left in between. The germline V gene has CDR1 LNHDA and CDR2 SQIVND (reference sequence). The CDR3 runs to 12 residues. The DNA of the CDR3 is TGTGCCAGTAGCCAGGGGCGAGAGACCCAGTACTTC. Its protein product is CASSQGRETQYF.

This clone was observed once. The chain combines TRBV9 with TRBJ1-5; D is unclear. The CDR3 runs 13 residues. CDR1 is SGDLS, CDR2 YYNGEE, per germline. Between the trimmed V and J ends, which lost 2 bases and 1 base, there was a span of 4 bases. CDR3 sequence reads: CASSVNSNQPQHF. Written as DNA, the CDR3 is TGTGCCAGCAGCGTGAACAGCAATCAGCCCCAGCATTTT.

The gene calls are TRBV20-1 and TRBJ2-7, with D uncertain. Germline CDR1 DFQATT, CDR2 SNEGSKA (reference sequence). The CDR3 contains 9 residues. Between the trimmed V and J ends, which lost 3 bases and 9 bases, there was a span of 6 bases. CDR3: CSASPWQYF. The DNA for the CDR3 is TGCAGTGCTAGCCCCTGGCAGTACTTC.

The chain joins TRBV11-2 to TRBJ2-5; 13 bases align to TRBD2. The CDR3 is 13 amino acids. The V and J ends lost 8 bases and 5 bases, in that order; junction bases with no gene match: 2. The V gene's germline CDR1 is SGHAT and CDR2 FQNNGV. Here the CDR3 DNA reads TGTGCCAGCGGACTAGCGGGAGTGGAGACCCAGTACTTC. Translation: CASGLAGVETQYF. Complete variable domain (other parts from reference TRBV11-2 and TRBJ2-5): EAGVAQSPRYKIIEKRQSVAFWCNPISGHATLYWYQQILGQGPKLLIQFQNNGVVDDSQLPKDRFSAERLKGVDSTLKIQPAKLEDSAVYLCASGLAGVETQYFGPGTRLLVL.

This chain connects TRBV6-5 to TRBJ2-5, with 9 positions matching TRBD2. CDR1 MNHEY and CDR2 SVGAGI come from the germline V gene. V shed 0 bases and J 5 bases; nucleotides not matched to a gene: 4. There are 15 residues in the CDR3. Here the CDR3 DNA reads TGTGCCAGCAGTTACTCTAGCGGGAGCGGGGAGACCCAGTACTTC. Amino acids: CASSYSSGSGETQYF.

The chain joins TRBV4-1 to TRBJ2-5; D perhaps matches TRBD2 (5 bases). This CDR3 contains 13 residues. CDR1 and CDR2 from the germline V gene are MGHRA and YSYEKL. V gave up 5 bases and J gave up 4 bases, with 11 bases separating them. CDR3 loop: CASSDSAGETQYF. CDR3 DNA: TGCGCCAGCAGCGACTCGGCGGGAGAGACCCAGTACTTC.

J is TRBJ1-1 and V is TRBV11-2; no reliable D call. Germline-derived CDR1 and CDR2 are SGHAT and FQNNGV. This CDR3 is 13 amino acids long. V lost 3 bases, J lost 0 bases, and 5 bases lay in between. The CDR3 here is CASSLGMNTEAFF. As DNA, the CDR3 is TGTGCCAGCAGCTTGGGCATGAACACTGAAGCTTTCTTT.

The DNA for the CDR3 is TGTGCCACCAGCCTGGGCTTATCACTTCAAGAGACCCAGTACTTC. Residues: CATSLGLSLQETQYF. The gene calls are TRBV15 and TRBJ2-5, with D uncertain. Germline V lookup: CDR1 LNHNV, CDR2 YYDKDF (reference sequence). Trimming removed 5 bases at V and 2 bases at J, with 15 bases between. This CDR3 region has 15 residues.

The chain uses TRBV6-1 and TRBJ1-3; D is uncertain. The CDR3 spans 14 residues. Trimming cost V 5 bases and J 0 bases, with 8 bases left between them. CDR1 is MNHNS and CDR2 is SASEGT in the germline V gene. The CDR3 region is CASSYRTSGNTIYF. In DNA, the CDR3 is TGTGCCAGCAGTTATCGGACCTCTGGAAACACCATATATTTT.

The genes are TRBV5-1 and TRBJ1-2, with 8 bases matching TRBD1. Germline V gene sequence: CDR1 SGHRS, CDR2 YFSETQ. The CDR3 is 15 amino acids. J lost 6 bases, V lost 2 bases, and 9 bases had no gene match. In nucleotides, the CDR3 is TGCGCCAGCAGCTTCTCATCGACAGGGGTGAATGGCTACACCTTC. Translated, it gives CASSFSSTGVNGYTF.

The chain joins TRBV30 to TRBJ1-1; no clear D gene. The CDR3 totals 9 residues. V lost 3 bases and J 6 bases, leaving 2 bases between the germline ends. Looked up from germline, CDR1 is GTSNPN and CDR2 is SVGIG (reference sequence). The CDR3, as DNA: TGTGCCTGGAGACCTGAAGCTTTCTTT. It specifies CAWRPEAFF. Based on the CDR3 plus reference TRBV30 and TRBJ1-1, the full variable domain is SQTIHQWPATLVQPVGSPLSLECTVEGTSNPNLYWYRQAAGRGLQLLFYSVGIGQISSEVPQNLSASRPQDRQFILSSKKLLLSDSGFYLCAWRPEAFFGQGTRLTVV.